The 22 T cell receptor beta chains in this list originate from one sample, sequenced in a study of OX40 agonist ivuxolimab in advanced cancers. TCRdb keeps only in-frame clones here, not all; method: immunoSEQ multiplex PCR. The sample carries about 78,000 clones, 92% recorded once. The sequencing used CD4+ or CD8+ T cells sorted from blood, collected in a trial of the OX40 agonist ivuxolimab. These receptors all stem from an adult with an advanced solid tumor such as melanoma, head and neck, liver or kidney cancer.

The chain joins TRBV30 to TRBJ1-5; 8 bases map to TRBD1. After removal of 0 bases from V and 6 bases from J, the junction contained 4 bases not matched to a gene. CDR1 is GTSNPN, CDR2 SVGIG, per germline (reference sequence). CDR3 length: 14 residues. CDR3 sequence reads: CAWSVNRGTQPQHF. For the CDR3, the DNA is TGTGCCTGGAGTGTGAACAGGGGGACTCAGCCCCAGCATTTT.

The rearrangement uses TRBV7-9 and TRBJ2-7, with D possibly TRBD2 on 5 matching bases. This CDR3 has 14 amino acids. Trimming took 2 bases from V and 4 from J, leaving 12 bases between them. Germline CDR1 reads SEHNR; CDR2 reads FQNEAQ (reference sequence). The CDR3: CASSLSYGGYEQYF. In DNA, the CDR3 is TGTGCCAGCAGCTTATCTTATGGAGGTTACGAGCAGTACTTC.

In DNA form, the CDR3 reads TGTGCCAGCAGTGAATTTCGGCTGGGCTGGGATACGCAGTATTTT. Its translation: CASSEFRLGWDTQYF. The genes are TRBV6-1 and TRBJ2-3; no clear D gene. Trimming pared 2 bases from V and 6 bases from J, leaving 15 bases between. In germline, CDR1 is MNHNS, CDR2 SASEGT. This CDR3 comprises 15 residues.

The V and J genes are TRBV9 and TRBJ2-2, with no clear D. The CDR3 has 14 amino acids. Germline CDR1 SGDLS, CDR2 YYNGEE. The V gene lost 3 bases and the J gene lost 0 bases, with 6 bases spanning the gap. The CDR3 DNA is TGTGCCAGCAGCGGACCTCCGAACACCGGGGAGCTGTTTTTT. As protein: CASSGPPNTGELFF.

This clone was observed a handful of times. This rearrangement joins TRBV20-1 to TRBJ1-6; D unresolved. CDR1 and CDR2 (germline): DFQATT, SNEGSKA (reference sequence). Trimming removed 2 bases from V and 11 bases from J, with 7 bases in between. This CDR3 spans 11 amino acids. CDR3 bases: TGCAGTGCTAGAAGAGGAACACCCCTCCACTTT. Translation gives CSARRGTPLHF.

This clone was counted only a few times. One end of the junction is discordant with germline, which a read error may explain. This sequence joins TRBV11-2 and TRBJ2-1; 8 bases line up with TRBD1. This CDR3 comprises 15 residues. Germline CDR1 and CDR2: SGHAT and FQNNGV. CDR3 bases: TGTGCCAGCACCTTATTGGACAGGGAGGTCAATGAGCAGTTCTTC. Amino acid sequence: CASTLLDREVNEQFF.

This sequence joins TRBV10-3 and TRBJ1-1; maybe TRBD1 (5 bases). Germline V gene lookup returns CDR1 ENHRY and CDR2 SYGVKD. V was pared by 4 bases and J by 3 bases, with 12 bases between. The CDR3 runs to 14 residues. The CDR3 nucleotides read TGTGCCATCAGTGGAGGGGAAGCGGACACTGAAGCTTTCTTT. The encoded protein is CAISGGEADTEAFF.

The CDR3 DNA is TGTGCCAGCAGTTACTCAGCGGGAGATTGGGATACGCAGTATTTT. It specifies CASSYSAGDWDTQYF. The V gene is TRBV6-6, the J gene TRBJ2-3; 8 nucleotides match TRBD2. This CDR3 contains 15 residues. J gave up 6 bases and V 0 bases, and 5 bases lay outside the gene matches. Germline V gene sequence: CDR1 MNHNY, CDR2 SVGAGI (reference sequence).

V and J are TRBV27 and TRBJ2-1; D is ambiguous. Germline CDR1 MNHEY, CDR2 SMNVEV (reference sequence). The CDR3 spans 16 residues. V lost 1 base and J lost 2, with 12 bases in between. CDR3 sequence reads: CASSLFRAFTYNEQFF. CDR3 nucleotides: TGTGCCAGCAGTTTATTTAGGGCCTTCACCTACAATGAGCAGTTCTTC.

This chain joins TRBV5-1 and TRBJ2-3; D not certain. The CDR3 sequence is 14 residues long. V lost 0 bases to trimming and J lost 2 bases, with 7 bases between them. From germline, CDR1 is SGHRS and CDR2 YFSETQ. CDR3 sequence reads: CASSLVVATDTQYF. DNA of the CDR3: TGCGCCAGCAGCTTGGTAGTGGCCACAGATACGCAGTATTTT.

The rearrangement uses TRBV5-1 and TRBJ2-1, with D possibly matching TRBD1 (6 bases). Germline assignment: CDR1 SGHRS and CDR2 YFSETQ. The CDR3 runs 13 residues. Trimming removed 4 bases at V and 8 bases at J, with 13 bases between. CDR3 sequence: CASSAQGFDEQFF. CDR3 nucleotides: TGCGCCAGCAGCGCACAGGGTTTCGATGAGCAGTTCTTC.

This chain links TRBV6-4 with TRBJ2-3, with a possible D match to TRBD1 (6 bases). CDR3 length: 13 amino acids. CDR1 is MRHNA and CDR2 is SNTAGT in the germline V gene. The V and J ends lost 11 bases and 2 bases respectively, with 14 bases between them. For the CDR3, the DNA is TGTGCCGTCCGGGACACTAACACAGATACGCAGTATTTT. Its translation is CAVRDTNTDTQYF.

The chain combines TRBV11-1 with TRBJ2-5, with 8 bases that match TRBD1. The J segment lost 5 bases and the V segment lost 4 bases, leaving 6 bases of the junction unmatched. This CDR3 is 14 amino acids long. Per germline, CDR1 SGHAT and CDR2 FQDESV (reference sequence). CDR3 bases: TGTGCCAGCAGCTCCCGGACAGGGCGGGAGACCCAGTACTTC. Translating it yields CASSSRTGRETQYF.

The chain joins TRBV18 to TRBJ2-3, with D possibly matching TRBD2 (5 bases). The CDR3 runs to 13 residues. V was shortened by 4 bases and J by 5 bases, with 10 bases between the two germline ends. Germline V CDR1 and CDR2: KGHSH, LQKENI. CDR3 DNA sequence: TGTGCCAGCTCACAAAACGGGAAAGATACGCAGTATTTT. It is translated as CASSQNGKDTQYF.

Of note for this clone: Other DNA variants within this sample encode the same CDR3. V usage is TRBV28 and J usage is TRBJ2-7, with D unresolved. Trimming cost V 6 bases and J 0 bases, with 6 bases left between them. CDR3 length: 12 residues. Germline V gene sequence: CDR1 MDHEN, CDR2 SYDVKM. CDR3 in amino acids: CASSSRSYEQYF. The CDR3 coding sequence is TGTGCCAGCAGCTCCCGCTCCTACGAGCAGTACTTC.

Remarks on this clone: This specimen includes other DNA sequences encoding the same CDR3. The rearrangement links TRBV5-1 to TRBJ2-2; TRBD2 aligns across 11 bases. Germline lookup yields CDR1 SGHRS and CDR2 YFSETQ. The CDR3 contains 17 residues. V trimming: 4 bases; J trimming: 5 bases; junction bases outside the gene matches: 10. CDR3 in amino acids: CASSRRIAGGGTGELFF. The CDR3 bases are TGCGCCAGCAGCAGACGTATAGCGGGAGGGGGGACCGGGGAGCTGTTTTTT.

The V gene is TRBV6-5, the J gene TRBJ2-7, with TRBD2 matching 16 bases. From germline, CDR1 is MNHEY and CDR2 SVGAGI. The length of the CDR3 is 15 residues. V shed 5 bases, J shed 7 bases, and the junction held 5 bases outside the gene matches. CDR3 nucleotides: TGTGCCAGCAGTCCCGGGACTAGCGGGAGGGAAGAGCAGTACTTC. It translates to CASSPGTSGREEQYF.

The chain links TRBV7-8 to TRBJ1-1, with unresolved D. The CDR3 is 13 amino acids. Deletions cut 5 bases from V and 5 bases from J, with 12 bases between. Germline CDR1 and CDR2: SGHVS and FQNEAQ. The CDR3: CASSLEGWTEAFF. CDR3 in DNA: TGTGCCAGCAGCCTAGAAGGGTGGACTGAAGCTTTCTTT.

The chain links TRBV14 to TRBJ1-2, with a possible D match to TRBD1 (6 bases). Looked up from germline, CDR1 is SGHDN and CDR2 is FVKESK. V lost 1 base, J lost 2 bases, and 17 bases lay in between. The CDR3 length is 17 residues. DNA for the CDR3: TGTGCCAGCAGCCAAGGACCAGGGGCTTTAATCAACTATGGCTACACCTTC. This encodes CASSQGPGALINYGYTF.

The V gene is TRBV5-6, the J gene TRBJ2-2; D not resolved. V was trimmed by 6 bases and J by 2 bases, leaving 20 bases between them. CDR1 is SGHDT and CDR2 is YYEEEE in the germline V gene. The CDR3 sequence is 17 residues long. The CDR3 loop reads CASTPLGQEINTGELFF. In DNA, the CDR3 is TGTGCCAGCACTCCGTTAGGCCAGGAAATCAACACCGGGGAGCTGTTTTTT.

The chain employs TRBV4-1 and TRBJ1-3; D unclear. Per germline, CDR1 MGHRA and CDR2 YSYEKL. V was shortened by 4 bases and J by 0 bases, with 7 bases between the two germline ends. This CDR3 is built from 14 residues. In DNA form, the CDR3 reads TGCGCCAGCAGCCCCCAGCACTCTGGAAACACCATATATTTT. Translation gives CASSPQHSGNTIYF.

The CDR3: CASSEGTENQPQHF. CDR3 coding DNA: TGTGCCAGCAGTGAAGGGACAGAGAATCAGCCCCAGCATTTT. The chain links TRBV2 to TRBJ1-5; TRBD1 is a possible D gene (6 bases). The V end lost 1 base, the J end lost 4 bases, and 8 bases lay between the germline ends. The germline CDR1 and CDR2 sequences are SNHLY and FYNNEI. The CDR3 spans 14 residues.